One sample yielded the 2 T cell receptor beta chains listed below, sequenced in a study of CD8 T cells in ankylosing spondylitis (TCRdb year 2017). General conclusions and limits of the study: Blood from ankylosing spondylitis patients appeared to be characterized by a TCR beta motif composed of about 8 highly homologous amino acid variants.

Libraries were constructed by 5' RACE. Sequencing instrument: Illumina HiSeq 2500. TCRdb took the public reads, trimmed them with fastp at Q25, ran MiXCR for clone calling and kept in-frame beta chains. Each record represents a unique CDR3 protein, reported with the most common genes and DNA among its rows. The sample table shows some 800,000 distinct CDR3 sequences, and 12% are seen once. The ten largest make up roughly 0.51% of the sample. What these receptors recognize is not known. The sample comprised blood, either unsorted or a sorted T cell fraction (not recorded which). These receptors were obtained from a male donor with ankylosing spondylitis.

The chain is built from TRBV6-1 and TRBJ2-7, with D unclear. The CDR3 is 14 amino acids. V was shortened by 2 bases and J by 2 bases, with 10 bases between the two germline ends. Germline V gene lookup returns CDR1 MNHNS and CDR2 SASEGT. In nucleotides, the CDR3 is TGTGCCAGCAGTGAATACGGACGTACCTACGAGCAGTACTTC. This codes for CASSEYGRTYEQYF.

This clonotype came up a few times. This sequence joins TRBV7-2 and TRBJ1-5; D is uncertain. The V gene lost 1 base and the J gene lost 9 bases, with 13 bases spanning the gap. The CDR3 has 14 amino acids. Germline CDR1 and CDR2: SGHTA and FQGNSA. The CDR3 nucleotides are TGTGCCAGCAGCTTAGTGTCAGAGGACGGGCCCCAGCATTTT. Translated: CASSLVSEDGPQHF.